The 9 T cell receptor beta chains in this list originate from one sample, sequenced in a study of CXCR3-negative and CXCR3-positive naive CD8 T cells. Findings and caveats of the study: More hydrophobic TRB CDR3s occurred in CXCR3-positive than in CXCR3-negative naive cells.

Their antigens are not known. UMI-labeled 5' RACE yielded the TRB cDNA libraries. TCRdb re-called the 5' RACE reads, yielding one record per CDR3 amino acid sequence without DNA. The data show about 89,000 distinct CDR3 sequences, and the top ten clones hold over 0.4%. What was sequenced was naive CXCR3+ CD8+ T cells from blood. Subset meaning: CD45RO-CCR7+CD27+CD95- naive CD8+ T cells expressing CXCR3 (TNR3+). Every receptor here comes from a human donor in good health. Some clones in this sample may be carry-over from other donors' samples.

The rearrangement uses TRBV24-1 and TRBJ2-5; TCRdb lists TRBD2, though no DNA is available to test this call. The CDR3 is 18 amino acids. From germline, CDR1 is KGHDR and CDR2 SFDVKD. This CDR3 reads CATSDGLAGGPRGETQYF.

This sequence joins TRBV12-3 or TRBV12-4 and TRBJ2-3; TCRdb reports TRBD2, a call that lacks DNA to check it against. The CDR3 extends over 14 amino acids. This CDR3 reads CASSQLGGPDTQYF.

The chain employs TRBV27 and TRBJ2-2; TCRdb designates TRBD1, a call that cannot be tested without DNA. CDR1 MNHEY and CDR2 SMNVEV come from the germline V gene (reference sequence). This CDR3 is 18 amino acids long. The CDR3 sequence: CASSLWNWDRRSTGELFF.

V gene TRBV27 combines with J gene TRBJ1-1. This CDR3 has 14 amino acids. Germline CDR1 MNHEY, CDR2 SMNVEV (reference sequence). CDR3 amino acids: CASSPRNGRTEAFF.

The chain recombines TRBV11-3 with TRBJ2-3; no DNA is available, so the TRBD1 call from TCRdb remains unchecked. The CDR3 totals 15 residues. Germline lookup yields CDR1 SGHNT and CDR2 YENEEA. This CDR3 reads CASSSPGSDTDTQYF.

The V call is TRBV25-1, the J call TRBJ2-7; the TCRdb D gene call, TRBD1, has no DNA to confirm it. Germline V gene sequence: CDR1 MGHDK, CDR2 SYGVNS. This CDR3 has 14 residues. The CDR3 sequence: CASSEGTLVWEQYF.

CDR3 sequence: CASSVTASYNSPLHF. The chain couples TRBV2 to TRBJ1-6; TCRdb proposes TRBD1, but this gene call is untestable without DNA. The CDR3 totals 15 residues. The V gene's germline CDR1 is SNHLY and CDR2 FYNNEI.

This chain connects TRBV13 to TRBJ2-7; the D call from TCRdb, TRBD1, cannot be confirmed without DNA. In germline, CDR1 is PRHDT, CDR2 FYEKMQ (reference sequence). The CDR3 is made up of 15 amino acids. CDR3 protein: CASSLGLGQAAEQYF.

J is TRBJ2-2 and V is TRBV28; TCRdb designates TRBD2, a call that cannot be tested without DNA. This CDR3 has 16 residues. Germline V CDR1 and CDR2: MDHEN, SYDVKM. The CDR3 region is CASNRLAGENTGELFF.